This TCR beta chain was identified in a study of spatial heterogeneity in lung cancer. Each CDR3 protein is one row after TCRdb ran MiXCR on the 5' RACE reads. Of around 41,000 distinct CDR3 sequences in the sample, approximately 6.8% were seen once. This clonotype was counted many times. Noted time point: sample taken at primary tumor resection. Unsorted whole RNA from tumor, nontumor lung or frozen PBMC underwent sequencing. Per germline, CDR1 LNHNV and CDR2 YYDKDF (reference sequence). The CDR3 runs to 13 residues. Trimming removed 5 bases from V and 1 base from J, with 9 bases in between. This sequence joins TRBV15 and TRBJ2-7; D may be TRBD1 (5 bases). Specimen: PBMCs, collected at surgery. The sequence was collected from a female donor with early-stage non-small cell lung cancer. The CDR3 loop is CATSLKGSYEQYF. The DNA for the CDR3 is TGTGCCACCAGCCTAAAGGGGTCCTACGAGCAGTACTTC.